This TCR beta chain was captured by sequencing in a study of blood T cell repertoires in COVID-19. Study context: The samples span acute and convalescent COVID-19 from the United States, Italy and Spain. PBMCs, B-cell-depleted T cells, or T cells were the source of the cDNA or gDNA that made up the material.

Deletions cut 6 bases from V and 2 bases from J, with 16 bases between. Germline V lookup: CDR1 SGHTA, CDR2 FQGTGA. CDR3 size: 15 residues. In the authors' methods: Scientists estimated how many nucleated cells there were by amplifying reference gene primers. The repertoire was sequenced with immunoSEQ multiplex PCR; TCRdb's copy has only in-frame clones and lacks some. V and J calls plus clone size are reproduced from that table; the DNA served to infer D and trimming. The table records 300,000 to 400,000 clones, 87% of them present only once. This clonotype originated in a man aged 50 to 59 with active or convalescent COVID-19. The chain couples TRBV7-3 to TRBJ2-5; D gene uncertain. Sequenced material: peripheral blood. CDR3 coding DNA: TGTGCCAGCAGACAGTCACCTGCCACACAAGAGACCCAGTACTTC. As protein: CASRQSPATQETQYF.